Listed here are 32 T cell receptor beta chains from one sample, sequenced in a study of blood T cells in healthy people across ages. Through a sample-barcoded 5' primer and a J-beta primer mix, a second PCR was run for roughly 6 to 11 cycles. TCRdb used MiXCR to reprocess the 5' RACE reads, holding one entry per CDR3 protein. The sample shows about 800,000 distinct CDR3 sequences, about 45% of them seen only once. Sequenced input: blood. All receptors come from an elderly man in good health.

This clonotype was recorded only once. V usage is TRBV5-1 and J usage is TRBJ2-1; D may be TRBD1 (6 bases). Germline V gives CDR1 SGHRS, CDR2 YFSETQ. The CDR3 consists of 17 residues. The ends were cut back, 4 bases at V and 3 bases at J, with 20 bases in the middle. The CDR3 reads CASSLTATGRVYNEQFF. CDR3 DNA sequence: TGCGCCAGCAGCCTAACAGCGACAGGAAGGGTCTACAATGAGCAGTTCTTC.

Comments on this clonotype: A much larger clonotype is one base distant, so this may be a read error. V and J are TRBV24-1 and TRBJ2-5, with D maybe TRBD1 (6 bases). Deletions cut 0 bases from V and 5 bases from J, with 9 bases between. CDR3 length: 14 amino acids. The germline CDR1 and CDR2 sequences are KGHDR and SFDVKD. As DNA, the CDR3 is TGTGCCACCAGTGATTTGTCAGGGGATGAGACCCAGTACTTC. Residues: CATSDLSGDETQYF.

This chain's CDR3 is CASSRTLRSYNSPLHF. The CDR3 DNA follows: TGTGCCAGCAGTCGGACGCTCCGCTCCTATAATTCACCCCTCCACTTT. The chain employs TRBV6-5 and TRBJ1-6, with D unresolved. V lost 5 bases to trimming and J lost 0 bases, with 11 bases between them. This CDR3 has 16 amino acids. Germline values: CDR1 MNHEY, CDR2 SVGAGI.

The V gene is TRBV24-1, the J gene TRBJ2-5; TRBD2 agrees at 10 bases. The V gene end was trimmed by 3 bases and the J gene end by 11 bases; junction bases not matched to a gene: 11. The CDR3 is made up of 15 amino acids. Germline CDR1 KGHDR, CDR2 SFDVKD. In DNA, the CDR3 is TGTGCCACCAGTGATATTGGACTAGCGGACAATGAGCAGTACTTC. Protein sequence: CATSDIGLADNEQYF.

The sample holds a few counts of this clonotype. This rearrangement joins TRBV12-3 or TRBV12-4 to TRBJ2-5; TRBD1 is a possible D gene (6 bases). The CDR3 length is 12 residues. V was trimmed by 6 bases and J by 6 bases, leaving 11 bases between them. CDR3 protein: CASRGQQQTQYF. The DNA of the CDR3 is TGTGCCAGCAGAGGACAGCAACAGACCCAGTACTTC.

The genes are TRBV20-1 and TRBJ2-1, with 7 bases that match TRBD1. The length of the CDR3 is 11 residues. Germline V lookup: CDR1 DFQATT, CDR2 SNEGSKA (reference sequence). J lost 8 bases, V lost 6 bases, and 4 bases had no gene match. In DNA, the CDR3 is TGCAGTGCGCATAGGGGGCATGAGCAGTTCTTC. Residues: CSAHRGHEQFF.

The chain couples TRBV12-3 or TRBV12-4 to TRBJ2-1, with D possibly being TRBD1 (5 bases). V lost 6 bases and J lost 4, with 10 bases in between. The CDR3 is made up of 13 amino acids. The CDR3 region is CASRGDRYNEQFF. The CDR3 nucleotides read TGTGCCAGCAGGGGTGACAGATACAATGAGCAGTTCTTC.

The rearrangement uses TRBV4-3 and TRBJ2-7; tentative D call: TRBD2 (6 bases). With the DNA end fitting TRBJ2-4 better, the J assignment may be wrong. CDR1 and CDR2 from the germline V gene are LGHNA and YSLEER. The CDR3 extends over 15 amino acids. The CDR3 DNA reads TGCGCCAGCAGCCACGCGACGGGACTCGGAAACATTCAGTACTTC. Translated: CASSHATGLGNIQYF.

The gene calls are TRBV4-2 and TRBJ2-1; 7 nucleotides align to TRBD1. Trimming cost V 4 bases and J 1 base; bases outside gene matches: 7. The CDR3 spans 16 residues. CDR1 and CDR2 from the germline V gene are LGHNA and YNFKEQ. The DNA for the CDR3 is TGTGCCAGCAGCCGACTATCGGGACAGTCCTACAATGAGCAGTTCTTC. Amino acid sequence: CASSRLSGQSYNEQFF.

This clonotype was detected a few times. The chain couples TRBV7-2 to TRBJ1-5; D ambiguous. Germline CDR1 reads SGHTA; CDR2 reads FQGNSA. The length of the CDR3 is 14 residues. Trimming cost V 3 bases and J 4 bases, with 10 bases left between them. This CDR3 reads CASSFFSRNQPQHF. CDR3 DNA: TGTGCCAGCAGCTTCTTCTCAAGGAATCAGCCCCAGCATTTT.

This chain connects TRBV12-3 or TRBV12-4 to TRBJ2-1; 10 bases agree with TRBD1. CDR3 size: 15 residues. Trimming took 8 bases from V and 7 from J; bases not matched to a gene: 11. The chain's CDR3 is CASGPGQGQGNEQFF. The CDR3 nucleotides are TGTGCCAGCGGACCGGGACAGGGGCAAGGTAATGAGCAGTTCTTC.

Only a few counts were recorded for this clonotype. This chain joins TRBV7-2 and TRBJ2-3; 8 bases fit TRBD2. Germline CDR1 is SGHTA and CDR2 is FQGNSA. The CDR3 totals 14 residues. V trimming: 3 bases; J trimming: 5 bases; junction bases outside the gene matches: 4. As DNA, the CDR3 is TGTGCCAGCAGCTTTGGGACTAGGGGAGATACGCAGTATTTT. This gives the protein CASSFGTRGDTQYF. Based on the CDR3 plus reference TRBV7-2 and TRBJ2-3, the full variable domain is GAGVSQSPSNKVTEKGKDVELRCDPISGHTALYWYRQSLGQGLEFLIYFQGNSAPDKSGLPSDRFSAERTGGSVSTLTIQRTQQEDSAVYLCASSFGTRGDTQYFGPGTRLTVL.

This clonotype was detected a few times. The CDR3 loop reads CASSLAPRTGTGTEAFF. The CDR3, as DNA: TGTGCCAGCAGCTTAGCCCCGAGGACAGGGACGGGCACTGAAGCTTTCTTT. J is TRBJ1-1 and V is TRBV7-2; 8 nucleotides align to TRBD1. The junction had 10 bases not matched to a gene; V was cut back by 0 bases and J by 4 bases. Per the germline V gene, CDR1 is SGHTA and CDR2 is FQGNSA. The CDR3 loop spans 17 amino acids.

This clonotype was recorded a few times. The rearrangement uses TRBV18 and TRBJ1-4; D gene uncertain. V shed 3 bases and J shed 5 bases, with 10 bases lying between them. The V gene's germline CDR1 is KGHSH and CDR2 LQKENI. This CDR3 has 14 residues. DNA for the CDR3: TGTGCCAGCTCACCGGCAGGTTGGAATGAAAAACTGTTTTTT. It specifies CASSPAGWNEKLFF.

This clonotype was observed a few times. The chain joins TRBV12-3 or TRBV12-4 to TRBJ1-5; D might be TRBD1 (5 bases). V was shortened by 6 bases and J by 0 bases, with 12 bases between the two germline ends. The CDR3 has 15 amino acids. The CDR3 protein is CASSSDTYSNQPQHF. The CDR3 nucleotides are TGTGCCAGCAGCTCGGACACTTATAGCAATCAGCCCCAGCATTTT.

This clonotype turned up a few times. V gene TRBV6-2 or TRBV6-3 combines with J gene TRBJ2-7; maybe TRBD2 (5 bases). The CDR3 extends over 16 amino acids. Germline CDR1 is MNHEY and CDR2 is SVGEGT. V lost 2 bases to trimming and J lost 6 bases, with 20 bases between them. This chain's CDR3 is CASSYAGTDSWAEQYF. In DNA, the CDR3 is TGTGCCAGCAGTTACGCAGGTACGGACTCCTGGGCCGAGCAGTACTTC.

The rearrangement links TRBV10-3 to TRBJ2-1; 7 nucleotides match TRBD2. J was trimmed by 8 bases and V by 4 bases; bases with no gene match: 14. The length of the CDR3 is 16 residues. CDR1 ENHRY and CDR2 SYGVKD come from the germline V gene. The DNA for the CDR3 is TGTGCCATCAGTGCCCATCGAGCGGGACCCCGGGATGAGCAGTTCTTC. Translation: CAISAHRAGPRDEQFF.

The chain carries TRBV7-3 and TRBJ2-1; 10 bases agree with TRBD2. The CDR3 consists of 16 residues. Trimming removed 5 bases from V and 10 bases from J; junction bases left unmatched: 14. CDR1 is SGHTA and CDR2 is FQGTGA in the germline V gene. The CDR3 nucleotides read TGTGCCAGCAGCAGATCCGGGACTAGCGCCGAAGGGGAGCAGTTCTTC. Its protein product is CASSRSGTSAEGEQFF.

V usage is TRBV20-1 and J usage is TRBJ2-3; D not resolved. This CDR3 region has 13 residues. The germline V gene encodes CDR1 DFQATT and CDR2 SNEGSKA (reference sequence). V lost 6 bases and J 2 bases, leaving 12 bases between the germline ends. For the CDR3, the DNA is TGCAGTGCCAACGAGCAGTCCACAGATACGCAGTATTTT. As protein: CSANEQSTDTQYF.

The V and J genes are TRBV25-1 and TRBJ1-6; a possible D gene is TRBD1 (6 bases). V lost 8 bases and J 14 bases, leaving 10 bases between the germline ends. Germline V gives CDR1 MGHDK, CDR2 SYGVNS. The CDR3 is 10 residues long. In DNA, the CDR3 is TGTGCCAGCTCCGGGACATCCCTCCACTTT. Translated: CASSGTSLHF. The complete variable domain, with remaining parts taken from reference TRBV25-1 and TRBJ1-6, reads EADIYQTPRYLVIGTGKKITLECSQTMGHDKMYWYQQDPGMELHLIHYSYGVNSTEKGDLSSESTVSRIRTEHFPLTLESARPSHTSQYLCASSGTSLHFGNGTRLTVT.

This clonotype was detected only a few times. Here the CDR3 reads CSVYGTGTTYEQYF. CDR3 in DNA: TGCAGCGTTTATGGGACAGGGACGACCTACGAGCAGTACTTC. The rearrangement links TRBV29-1 to TRBJ2-7, with 9 bases aligning to TRBD1. Germline lookup yields CDR1 SQVTM and CDR2 ANQGSEA. CDR3 size: 14 residues. The ends lost 5 bases at V and 2 bases at J; junction bases unmatched: 7.

This chain connects TRBV5-1 to TRBJ2-3, with a tentative D call TRBD2 (5 bases). Trimming removed 4 bases from V and 4 bases from J, with 13 bases in between. The CDR3 covers 14 residues. Per germline, CDR1 SGHRS and CDR2 YFSETQ. CDR3 protein: CASSPGSGSDTQYF. The CDR3 DNA follows: TGCGCCAGCAGCCCGGGATCTGGATCAGATACGCAGTATTTT.

This clonotype has just one count. This may be a read error, as it is one base from a much larger clone. This chain uses TRBV20-1 with TRBJ1-5; D might be TRBD1 (6 bases). Germline CDR1 reads DFQATT; CDR2 reads SNEGSKA (reference sequence). This CDR3 has 13 amino acids. For the CDR3, the DNA is TGCAGTGCTAACAGGGTTGTCGGTCAGCCCCGGCATTTT. Translating it yields CSANRVVGQPRHF.

The chain carries TRBV9 and TRBJ2-5, with a tentative D call TRBD1 (5 bases). Germline CDR1 is SGDLS and CDR2 is YYNGEE. V was cut by 0 bases and J by 11 bases, with 17 bases left in between. The CDR3 spans 14 residues. The CDR3: CASSVVFAGNEQYF. DNA for the CDR3: TGTGCCAGCAGCGTAGTATTCGCAGGGAATGAGCAGTACTTC.

The chain combines TRBV27 with TRBJ1-5; 8 nucleotides align to TRBD1. CDR1 MNHEY and CDR2 SMNVEV come from the germline V gene (reference sequence). Trimming took 3 bases from V and 3 from J; bases not matched to a gene: 7. This CDR3 is 16 amino acids long. CDR3 region: CASSFAGGGLNQPQHF. The CDR3 coding sequence is TGTGCCAGCAGTTTCGCAGGGGGCGGCCTCAATCAGCCCCAGCATTTT.

This clonotype was observed a few times. V gene TRBV7-2 combines with J gene TRBJ1-5; D unclear. The V gene's germline CDR1 is SGHTA and CDR2 FQGNSA. Trimming removed 2 bases at V and 1 base at J, with 9 bases between. This CDR3 has 15 amino acids. The CDR3 is CASSLFVSSNQPQHF. In nucleotides, the CDR3 is TGTGCCAGCAGCTTATTTGTTTCGAGCAATCAGCCCCAGCATTTT.

The chain uses TRBV10-2 and TRBJ2-7; TRBD1 matches at 9 bases. The germline CDR1 and CDR2 sequences are WSHSY and SAAADI. The CDR3 runs to 15 residues. The junction had 11 bases not matched to a gene; V was cut back by 4 bases and J by 7 bases. CDR3 residues: CASSVGDRVYNEQYF. The DNA of the CDR3 is TGCGCCAGCAGTGTGGGGGACAGGGTATACAATGAGCAGTACTTC.

This clonotype has only a few counts. This sequence joins TRBV7-2 and TRBJ2-6; 8 bases are a match to TRBD2. Per the germline V gene, CDR1 is SGHTA and CDR2 is FQGNSA. This CDR3 has 18 amino acids. The V gene end was trimmed by 2 bases and the J gene end by 2 bases; junction bases not matched to a gene: 8. The CDR3 DNA reads as TGTGCCAGCAGCTTAATCTGGAGCGGGAGTACTGGGGCCAACGTCCTGACTTTC. As protein: CASSLIWSGSTGANVLTF.

This clonotype was picked up a small number of times. The chain couples TRBV28 to TRBJ2-5; the match to TRBD2 covers 12 bases. The germline gives CDR1 MDHEN, CDR2 SYDVKM. The CDR3 runs 18 residues. The V gene end was trimmed by 2 bases and the J gene end by 4 bases; junction bases not matched to a gene: 11. The CDR3 DNA is TGTGCCAGCAGTTTAGCACTAGCGGGAGGAGGAAAGGGAGAGACCCAGTACTTC. Its protein product is CASSLALAGGGKGETQYF.

This clonotype appeared once. This clone may be a read error of a much larger clone one base away. The V call is TRBV12-3 or TRBV12-4, the J call TRBJ2-7; D is unresolved. The V gene lost 4 bases and the J gene lost 2 bases, with 12 bases spanning the gap. CDR3 length: 14 amino acids. CDR3 bases: TGTGCCAGCAGTTCCCGACCCTCCACCTACGAGCAGTACTTC. Translation: CASSSRPSTYEQYF.

This rearrangement joins TRBV30 to TRBJ2-6, with 8 bases lining up with TRBD2. This CDR3 spans 18 amino acids. Looked up from germline, CDR1 is GTSNPN and CDR2 is SVGIG (reference sequence). V lost 0 bases and J lost 0; bases outside the gene matches: 7. In DNA, the CDR3 is TGTGCCTGGAGTGTACAGGCGGGAGGCGTCTCTGGGGCCAACGTCCTGACTTTC. This encodes CAWSVQAGGVSGANVLTF.

V gene TRBV11-3 combines with J gene TRBJ2-5; the D is unclear. The CDR3 is made up of 14 amino acids. Germline V gene data show CDR1 as SGHNT and CDR2 as YENEEA. The V end lost 6 bases, the J end lost 2 bases, and 13 bases lay between the germline ends. The CDR3 nucleotides read TGTGCCAGCAGAAGTAGGGTCCCTCAAGAGACCCAGTACTTC. It is translated as CASRSRVPQETQYF.